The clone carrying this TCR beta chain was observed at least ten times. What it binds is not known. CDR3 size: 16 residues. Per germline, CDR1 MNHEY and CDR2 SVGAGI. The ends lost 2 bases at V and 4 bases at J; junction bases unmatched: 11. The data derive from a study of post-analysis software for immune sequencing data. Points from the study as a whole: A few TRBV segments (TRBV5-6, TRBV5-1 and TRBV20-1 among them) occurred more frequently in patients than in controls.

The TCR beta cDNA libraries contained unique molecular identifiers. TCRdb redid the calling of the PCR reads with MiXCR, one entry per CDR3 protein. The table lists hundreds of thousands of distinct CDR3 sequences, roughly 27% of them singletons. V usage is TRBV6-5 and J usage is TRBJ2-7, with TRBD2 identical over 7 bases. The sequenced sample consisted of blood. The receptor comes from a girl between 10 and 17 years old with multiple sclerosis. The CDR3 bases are TGTGCCAGCAGTTACCGGAGGGCAGGGAGGGGTTACGAGCAGTACTTC. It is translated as CASSYRRAGRGYEQYF.